This T cell receptor (beta chain) was obtained from a study of OX40 agonist ivuxolimab in advanced cancers. About the research overall: Patients took ivuxolimab, an agonistic anti-OX40 (CD134) antibody. Hepatocellular carcinoma, melanoma, renal cell or head and neck cancer affected the dose-escalation patients.

TCRdb's copy holds only in-frame clones and misses some; the assay was immunoSEQ multiplex PCR. The sample has approximately 89,000 clones, roughly 91% seen once. Regarding the study as a whole: Expanded clones were, on average, more numerous among CD8+ T cells than CD4+. At 0.1 to 3.0 mg/kg, CD4+ and CD8+ blood T cells expanded clonally by week 6.

For this clone: Its antigen is currently unknown.

CDR1 SNHLY and CDR2 FYNNEI come from the germline V gene. After removal of 2 bases from V and 7 bases from J, the junction contained 7 bases not matched to a gene. This CDR3 has 15 amino acids. Source: CD4+ or CD8+ T cells sorted from blood, taken in a trial of the OX40 agonist ivuxolimab. This sequence was found in an adult with an advanced solid tumor such as melanoma, head and neck, liver or kidney cancer. This chain uses TRBV2 with TRBJ2-1; 8 nucleotides agree with TRBD2. CDR3 in amino acids: CASSELSSGSNEQFF. CDR3 DNA: TGTGCCAGCAGTGAACTGTCCAGCGGGAGTAATGAGCAGTTCTTC.